The 28 T cell receptor beta chains below all came from one sample that was sequenced in a study of molecular identifiers for immune sequencing clone quantification. TCRdb independently ran MiXCR on the PCR reads; one entry per CDR3 protein. The repertoire holds over 85,000 distinct CDR3 sequences, with around 30% as singletons. Sequencing was performed on naive CD8+ T cells from blood, with Jurkat cell RNA spiked in. Subset defined: FACS-sorted CD8+CD4-CCR7+CD45RA+ naive T cells. These receptors were collected from a human donor in good health. Some libraries in this study had Jurkat cell RNA spiked in.

To note about this clonotype: A much larger clone sits a single nucleotide away, making a read error possible. The chain joins TRBV28 to TRBJ2-3; TRBD2 matches 10 bases. From germline, CDR1 is MDHEN and CDR2 SYDVKM. The CDR3 spans 15 residues. The CDR3 sequence is CATTPSGSFTATQYF. In DNA form, the CDR3 reads TGTGCCACCACCCCTAGCGGGAGTTTCACAGCTACGCAGTATTTT.

This clonotype has more than one count but fewer than ten. This rearrangement joins TRBV12-3 or TRBV12-4 to TRBJ2-6; D remains ambiguous. This CDR3 contains 14 residues. V was trimmed by 3 bases and J by 4 bases, leaving 7 bases between them. CDR3 sequence (DNA): TGTGCCAGCAGTTTCCGGTCCGGGGCCAACGTCCTGACTTTC. Protein product: CASSFRSGANVLTF.

This clonotype was detected only a few times. The chain joins TRBV28 to TRBJ2-2; the D call may be TRBD1 or TRBD2 (6 bases each). Per the germline V gene, CDR1 is MDHEN and CDR2 is SYDVKM. V was cut by 5 bases and J by 9 bases, with 19 bases left in between. The CDR3 totals 15 residues. CDR3 region: CASSPPGLRGRELFF. The CDR3 nucleotides are TGTGCCAGCAGTCCCCCAGGCCTACGGGGGCGGGAGCTGTTTTTT.

V gene TRBV20-1 combines with J gene TRBJ2-7; 7 bases map to TRBD1. J gave up 3 bases and V 1 base, and 9 bases lay outside the gene matches. Per germline, CDR1 DFQATT and CDR2 SNEGSKA (reference sequence). The CDR3 consists of 15 residues. DNA for the CDR3: TGCAGTGCTAGAGGAATAACAGGGGAGCACTACGAGCAGTACTTC. It specifies CSARGITGEHYEQYF.

Worth noting for this clonotype: The conserved phenylalanine or tryptophan is not found at the CDR3 terminus, so this likely reflects a read error. The genes are TRBV7-9 and TRBJ2-7; 7 bases match TRBD2. Germline lookup yields CDR1 SEHNR and CDR2 FQNEAQ (reference sequence). This CDR3 spans 12 amino acids. V lost 5 bases to trimming and J lost 5 bases; unmatched junction nucleotides: 3. CDR3 residues: CASSRGGHEQYL. DNA of the CDR3: TGTGCCAGCAGCCGCGGGGGTCACGAGCAGTACCTC.

This clonotype showed up many times. V usage is TRBV29-1 and J usage is TRBJ2-1; 7 bases align to TRBD2. This CDR3 is 15 amino acids long. Unmatched junction bases numbered 9, after V lost 0 bases and J lost 7 bases. Looked up from germline, CDR1 is SQVTM and CDR2 is ANQGSEA. CDR3 bases: TGCAGCGTTGAAGATTTCGAGCGGGGCTGGAATGAGCAGTTCTTC. Translating it yields CSVEDFERGWNEQFF.

This clonotype appeared a few times. This chain links TRBV6-2 or TRBV6-3 with TRBJ2-5; 9 nucleotides agree with TRBD2. The CDR3 is 14 amino acids. The V gene's germline CDR1 is MNHEY and CDR2 SVGEGT. V lost 6 bases and J lost 5; bases outside the gene matches: 7. CDR3 loop: CASRGLARQETQYF. The CDR3 DNA sequence: TGTGCCAGCAGGGGACTAGCACGACAGGAGACCCAGTACTTC.

The CDR3 loop reads CASSGRDRENLFGNTIYF. CDR3 in DNA: TGTGCCAGCAGTGGTCGGGACAGGGAAAACTTGTTCGGAAACACCATATATTTT. This chain joins TRBV25-1 and TRBJ1-3, with TRBD1 matching 9 bases. V lost 4 bases and J lost 4; bases outside the gene matches: 14. The CDR3 loop spans 18 amino acids. CDR1 is MGHDK and CDR2 is SYGVNS in the germline V gene.

This chain uses TRBV28 with TRBJ2-2, with D perhaps matching TRBD1 (5 bases). Germline values: CDR1 MDHEN, CDR2 SYDVKM. The V gene lost 4 bases and the J gene lost 2 bases, with 11 bases spanning the gap. This CDR3 comprises 15 residues. Here the CDR3 DNA reads TGTGCCAGCAGTTCGGGCAGGGAAAACACCGGGGAGCTGTTTTTT. This gives the protein CASSSGRENTGELFF.

The chain combines TRBV27 with TRBJ2-7; 8 bases agree with TRBD1. V trimming: 4 bases; J trimming: 3 bases; junction bases outside the gene matches: 5. CDR1 MNHEY and CDR2 SMNVEV come from the germline V gene (reference sequence). The CDR3 spans 14 residues. CDR3 protein: CASSSTDRGYEQYF. CDR3 bases: TGTGCCAGCAGTTCCACCGACAGGGGCTACGAGCAGTACTTC.

The CDR3 protein is CASSLRKATDTQYF. DNA of the CDR3: TGTGCCAGCAGTTTAAGGAAGGCTACAGATACGCAGTATTTT. This rearrangement joins TRBV28 to TRBJ2-3; D ambiguous. The CDR3 loop spans 14 amino acids. The germline V and J ends were trimmed by 2 bases and 3 bases, with 9 bases remaining between them. CDR1 and CDR2 (germline): MDHEN, SYDVKM. The full variable domain, with the rest looked up from reference TRBV28 and TRBJ2-3, is DVKVTQSSRYLVKRTGEKVFLECVQDMDHENMFWYRQDPGLGLRLIYFSYDVKMKEKGDIPEGYSVSREKKERFSLILESASTNQTSMYLCASSLRKATDTQYFGPGTRLTVL.

The genes are TRBV6-5 and TRBJ2-7; perhaps TRBD1 as D (5 bases). CDR1 and CDR2 from the germline V gene are MNHEY and SVGAGI. V dropped 2 bases and J dropped 5 bases, with 13 bases sitting between them. The CDR3 has 14 residues. DNA for the CDR3: TGTGCCAGCAGTTACGGAACAGGTTTGGACGAGCAGTACTTC. Translating gives CASSYGTGLDEQYF.

This clonotype was found many times. This chain links TRBV29-1 with TRBJ2-7, with D possibly matching TRBD1 (6 bases). This CDR3 spans 11 amino acids. Between the trimmed V and J ends, which lost 6 bases and 5 bases, there was a span of 11 bases. Germline CDR1 and CDR2: SQVTM and ANQGSEA. This CDR3 is CSVARGHEQYF. For the CDR3, the DNA is TGCAGCGTAGCCAGGGGCCACGAGCAGTACTTC.

This clonotype was picked up a small number of times. V and J are TRBV27 and TRBJ2-6, with 9 nucleotides matching TRBD2. Germline assignment: CDR1 MNHEY and CDR2 SMNVEV (reference sequence). The CDR3 loop spans 18 amino acids. V was clipped by 6 bases and J by 0 bases; unmatched bases: 9. Here the CDR3 reads CASSTLASGISGANVLTF. Here the CDR3 DNA reads TGTGCCAGCAGCACTTTGGCTAGCGGGATCTCTGGGGCCAACGTCCTGACTTTC.

The chain employs TRBV15 and TRBJ1-5, with TRBD1 identical over 7 bases. Germline lookup yields CDR1 LNHNV and CDR2 YYDKDF (reference sequence). The ends lost 5 bases at V and 2 bases at J; junction bases unmatched: 0. The CDR3 is 13 residues long. CDR3 bases: TGTGCCACCAGCGGGACAGGCAATCAGCCCCAGCATTTT. Translation gives CATSGTGNQPQHF.

In this sample, this clonotype turned up once. This chain connects TRBV7-2 to TRBJ2-7; D gene ambiguous. The germline CDR1 and CDR2 sequences are SGHTA and FQGNSA. V was cut by 4 bases and J by 4 bases, with 23 bases left in between. This CDR3 spans 17 amino acids. This CDR3 is CASSSVLDTRRVYEQYF. CDR3 nucleotides: TGTGCCAGCAGCTCGGTCTTGGATACCCGGCGAGTTTACGAGCAGTACTTC.

Written as DNA, the CDR3 is TGCGCCAGTGGACTAGCCCCGACCTACGAGCAGTACTTC. Its translation is CASGLAPTYEQYF. This chain uses TRBV10-2 with TRBJ2-7; 8 bases match TRBD2. This CDR3 is built from 13 residues. Germline V CDR1 and CDR2: WSHSY, SAAADI. Germline trimming cut 9 bases from V and 2 bases from J; bases unmatched to any gene: 6.

Only a few counts were recorded for this clonotype. Mismatch with germline at one junction end may stem from a read error. This chain joins TRBV7-9 and TRBJ2-5, with a tentative D call TRBD2 (7 bases). The CDR3 totals 14 residues. Germline V gene data show CDR1 as SEHNR and CDR2 as FQNEAQ (reference sequence). CDR3 DNA: TGTGCCAGCAGCCCACACAGGGTGCGGGAGACCCGGTACTTC. This encodes CASSPHRVRETRYF.

The chain joins TRBV24-1 to TRBJ2-7; a possible D gene is TRBD2 (6 bases). V dropped 9 bases and J dropped 3 bases, with 14 bases sitting between them. CDR3 length: 13 residues. CDR1 is KGHDR and CDR2 is SFDVKD in the germline V gene. In DNA, the CDR3 is TGTGCCACCCGAGACGGAGGGTACTACGAGCAGTACTTC. Protein sequence: CATRDGGYYEQYF.

This clonotype was counted a few times. V is TRBV28 and J is TRBJ2-1, with a weak D call TRBD1 (6 bases). The ends were cut back, 4 bases at V and 5 bases at J, with 21 bases in the middle. Germline V gene data show CDR1 as MDHEN and CDR2 as SYDVKM. This CDR3 comprises 17 residues. CDR3 sequence (DNA): TGTGCCAGCAGTTCCTTCCAGGGGACGGGTTTTGACAATGAGCAGTTCTTC. As protein: CASSSFQGTGFDNEQFF.

Concerning this clonotype itself: The conserved phenylalanine or tryptophan normally closing the CDR3 is absent here, so this likely arose from a read error. DNA of the CDR3: TGTGCCAGTAGTATTTTCGGGGGTGCGAGCCCCGGGGAGCTGTTTTAT. This gives the protein CASSIFGGASPGELFY. This rearrangement joins TRBV19 to TRBJ2-2; TRBD2 might be the D (6 bases). V dropped 3 bases and J dropped 6 bases, with 17 bases sitting between them. Germline-derived CDR1 and CDR2 are LNHDA and SQIVND (reference sequence). The CDR3 is 16 amino acids.

V and J are TRBV7-8 and TRBJ2-2; 8 nucleotides match TRBD1. Germline CDR1 reads SGHVS; CDR2 reads FQNEAQ. The trim removed 5 bases at V and 0 bases at J, leaving 5 bases unmatched. The CDR3 is 16 amino acids. The CDR3 DNA is TGTGCCAGCAGCCCCCAGGGGGCTTCGAACACCGGGGAGCTGTTTTTT. It translates to CASSPQGASNTGELFF.

V is TRBV6-2 or TRBV6-3 and J is TRBJ1-5, with 8 bases lining up with TRBD1. From germline, CDR1 is MNHEY and CDR2 SVGEGT. The CDR3 has 13 residues. With 6 bases clipped from V and 7 bases from J, the junction kept 5 bases outside the gene matches. The CDR3 region is CASRDREAQPQHF. As DNA, the CDR3 is TGTGCCAGCAGGGACAGGGAAGCACAGCCCCAGCATTTT.

V usage is TRBV2 and J usage is TRBJ2-5; weak D call: TRBD1 (6 bases). V was clipped by 9 bases and J by 5 bases, with 13 bases between them. The CDR3 has 12 residues. Looked up from germline, CDR1 is SNHLY and CDR2 is FYNNEI. Here the CDR3 reads CAREDSRETQYF. The DNA of the CDR3 is TGTGCCAGGGAGGACAGTCGGGAGACCCAGTACTTC.

The rearrangement links TRBV28 to TRBJ1-1, with no clear D. Trimming shortened V by 5 bases and J by 6 bases, and 10 bases separated the two germline ends. The CDR3 is made up of 12 amino acids. Germline V gene lookup returns CDR1 MDHEN and CDR2 SYDVKM. For the CDR3, the DNA is TGTGCCAGCAGTCTATCGACCCCTGAAGCTTTCTTT. This sequence encodes CASSLSTPEAFF.

This clonotype was picked up a small number of times. The V gene is TRBV7-6, the J gene TRBJ2-5; tentatively, D is TRBD1 or TRBD2 (6 bases each). Trimming took off 5 bases at V and 1 base at J, with 14 bases between the two ends. Germline V lookup: CDR1 SGHVS, CDR2 FNYEAQ. This CDR3 region has 15 residues. The CDR3 here is CASSTTRDIQETQYF. The CDR3, as DNA: TGTGCCAGCAGCACAACGCGGGACATCCAAGAGACCCAGTACTTC.

The V call is TRBV2, the J call TRBJ1-3; no firm D call. CDR3 length: 12 residues. Germline loops: CDR1 SNHLY, CDR2 FYNNEI. With 3 bases removed from V and 4 bases from J, the gap between germline ends came to 4 bases. The CDR3: CASSEEGNTIYF. Here the CDR3 DNA reads TGTGCCAGCAGTGAGGAGGGAAACACCATATATTTT.

The chain has TRBV4-1 and TRBJ1-5, with a weak D call TRBD1 (6 bases). The CDR3 is 13 residues long. CDR1 and CDR2 (germline): MGHRA, YSYEKL. Trimming left V 5 bases short and J 5 bases short, with 10 bases between. The CDR3 DNA reads as TGCGCCAGCAGCTATCAGGGGTATCAGCCCCAGCATTTT. Translated: CASSYQGYQPQHF.